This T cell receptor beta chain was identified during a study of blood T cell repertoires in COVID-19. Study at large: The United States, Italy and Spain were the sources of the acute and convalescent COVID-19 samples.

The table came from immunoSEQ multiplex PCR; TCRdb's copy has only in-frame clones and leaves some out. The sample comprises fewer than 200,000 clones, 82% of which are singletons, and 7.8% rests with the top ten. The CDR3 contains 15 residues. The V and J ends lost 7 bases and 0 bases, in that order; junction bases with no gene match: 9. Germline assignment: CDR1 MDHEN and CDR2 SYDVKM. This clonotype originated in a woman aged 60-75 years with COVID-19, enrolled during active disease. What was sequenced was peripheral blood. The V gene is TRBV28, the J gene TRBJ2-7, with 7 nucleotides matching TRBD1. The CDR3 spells CASNPSRGFSYEQYF. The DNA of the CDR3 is TGTGCCAGCAACCCTTCCAGGGGGTTCTCCTACGAGCAGTACTTC.